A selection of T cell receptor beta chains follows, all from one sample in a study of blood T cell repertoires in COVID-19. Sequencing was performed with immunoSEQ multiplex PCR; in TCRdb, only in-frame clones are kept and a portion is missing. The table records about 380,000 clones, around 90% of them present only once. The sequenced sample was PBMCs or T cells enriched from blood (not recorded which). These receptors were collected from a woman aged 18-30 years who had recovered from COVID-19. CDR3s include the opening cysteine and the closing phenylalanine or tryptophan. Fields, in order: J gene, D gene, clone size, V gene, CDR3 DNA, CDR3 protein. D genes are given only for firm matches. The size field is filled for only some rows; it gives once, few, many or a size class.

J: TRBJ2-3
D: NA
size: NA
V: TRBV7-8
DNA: TGTGCCAGCAGCCCCGGGAAAGCAGATACGCAGTATTTT
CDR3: CASSPGKADTQYF

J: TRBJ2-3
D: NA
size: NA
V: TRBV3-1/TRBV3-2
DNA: TGTGCCAGCACCAGGGGCACAGATACGCAGTATTTT
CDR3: CASTRGTDTQYF

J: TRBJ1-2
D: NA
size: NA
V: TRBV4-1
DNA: TGCGCCAGCAGCCAAGAGGCGGGATCGACTAGTGGGGCTCGGTACACCTTC
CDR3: CASSQEAGSTSGARYTF

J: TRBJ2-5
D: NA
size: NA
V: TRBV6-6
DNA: TGTGCCAGCAGCCCGTCCAGGGGACGAGAGACCCAGTACTTC
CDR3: CASSPSRGRETQYF

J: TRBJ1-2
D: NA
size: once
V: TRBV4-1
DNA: TGCGCCAGCAGCCAAGTGTCCAGGGATAACTATGGCTACACCTTC
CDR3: CASSQVSRDNYGYTF

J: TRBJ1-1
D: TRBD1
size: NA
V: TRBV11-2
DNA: TGTGCCAGCAGCCAGACAGGGGGCAGGGGTGAAGCTTTCTTT
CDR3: CASSQTGGRGEAFF

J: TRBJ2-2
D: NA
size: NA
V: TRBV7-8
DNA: TGTGCCAGCAGCTTAGCGCCAGGGAAGGGGGAGTCGAACACCGGGGAGCTGTTTTTT
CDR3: CASSLAPGKGESNTGELFF

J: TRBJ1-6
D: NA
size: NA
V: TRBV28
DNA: TGTGCCAGCGCCAGGACTGATAATTCACCCCTCCACTTT
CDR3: CASARTDNSPLHF

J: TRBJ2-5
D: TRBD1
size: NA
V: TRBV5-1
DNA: TGCGCCAGTCGCCGGGACAGTCTCTACCAAGAGACCCAGTACTTC
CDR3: CASRRDSLYQETQYF

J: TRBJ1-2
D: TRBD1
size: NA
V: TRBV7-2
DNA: TGTGCCAGCAGCCCGGGGACAGGAGGGGGCTATGGCTACACCTTC
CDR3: CASSPGTGGGYGYTF

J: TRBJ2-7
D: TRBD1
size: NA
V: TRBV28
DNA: TGTGCCAGTAAGACAGGGTTCTACGAGCAGTACTTC
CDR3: CASKTGFYEQYF

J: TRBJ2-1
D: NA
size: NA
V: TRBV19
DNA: TGTGCCAGTAAGAAGGGGGGAGGGCGGACCTACAATGAGCAGTTCTTC
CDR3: CASKKGGGRTYNEQFF